This record covers a single T cell receptor beta chain. This entry comes from a study of T cells in Graves' hyperthyroidism and ophthalmopathy. The CDR3 extends over 15 amino acids. The germline gives CDR1 SGHKS, CDR2 YYEKEE (reference sequence). Trimming took off 3 bases at V and 0 bases at J, with 10 bases between the two ends. Amplified TCR beta CDR3 regions derived from RNA transcripts. HTBI primers drove first-round RT-PCR of the TCR CDR3. One entry per CDR3 protein results from TCRdb running MiXCR on the multiplex PCR reads. The table lists over 500,000 distinct CDR3 sequences, 40% to 55% of them singletons, with roughly 45% in the top ten.

This sequence originates from an adult woman with Graves' disease, either hyperthyroidism or ophthalmopathy (not recorded which). The chain couples TRBV5-5 to TRBJ1-3, with D tentatively TRBD1 (5 bases). The sample was peripheral blood or thyroid tissue (not recorded which). The CDR3 reads CASSSGPSSGNTIYF. CDR3 nucleotide sequence: TGTGCCAGCAGCTCGGGACCAAGCTCTGGAAACACCATATATTTT.